This T cell receptor (beta chain) came from a study of blood T cell repertoires in COVID-19. About the research overall: There were acute and convalescent COVID-19 samples, and they came from the United States, Italy and Spain. Sources were T cells, B-cell-depleted T cells, or PBMCs; the material itself was cDNA or gDNA.

This CDR3 is 16 amino acids long. The trim removed 1 base at V and 5 bases at J, leaving 6 bases unmatched. Per the germline V gene, CDR1 is SGHDT and CDR2 is YYEEEE. In the source study's methods: Amplification of reference gene primers was used by the study to estimate nucleated cell counts. Profiled with immunoSEQ multiplex PCR; TCRdb holds only in-frame clones, not every one. V and J calls and clone size are copied from that table; D and trimming were computed from the DNA. The sample yields approximately 92,000 clones, 86% seen once. The TCR originated in an older woman in a cohort sampled during active or convalescent COVID-19. Sequences were obtained from peripheral blood. The V call is TRBV5-6, the J call TRBJ1-6, with 7 nucleotides matching TRBD1. The CDR3 DNA follows: TGTGCCAGCAGCTTGTGGACAGGTTATGATAATTCACCCCTCCACTTT. Protein sequence: CASSLWTGYDNSPLHF.